Presented here are 21 T cell receptor beta chains from one specimen sequenced in a study of OX40 agonist ivuxolimab in advanced cancers. Only in-frame clones appear in the TCRdb table, and some are missing; sequencing was by immunoSEQ multiplex PCR. The table lists 75,000 to 80,000 clones, approximately 80% of them singletons. The input for sequencing was CD4+ or CD8+ T cells sorted from blood, taken in a trial of the OX40 agonist ivuxolimab. These receptors all come from an adult with an advanced solid tumor such as melanoma, head and neck, liver or kidney cancer.

The chain couples TRBV9 to TRBJ2-2, with no clear D. The CDR3 runs to 16 residues. Trimming took off 0 bases at V and 2 bases at J, with 11 bases between the two ends. Germline V CDR1 and CDR2: SGDLS, YYNGEE. The CDR3 is CASSVDLTLNTGELFF. CDR3 nucleotides: TGTGCCAGCAGCGTAGATTTGACACTTAACACCGGGGAGCTGTTTTTT. Supplemented by reference TRBV9 and TRBJ2-2, the full variable domain reads DSGVTQTPKHLITATGQRVTLRCSPRSGDLSVYWYQQSLDQGLQFLIQYYNGEERAKGNILERFSAQQFPDLHSELNLSSLELGDSALYFCASSVDLTLNTGELFFGEGSRLTVL.

This chain uses TRBV7-5 with TRBJ1-3. TRBV7-5 is marked as a pseudogene. The CDR3 consists of 13 residues. CDR3 in DNA: TGTGTCAGAAGCTTAGTGAGGCGAAACACCATATATTTT. Protein: CVRSLVRRNTIYF.

The J gene is TRBJ1-1, the V gene TRBV18; D unclear. Germline-derived CDR1 and CDR2 are KGHSH and LQKENI. The V end lost 0 bases, the J end lost 1 base, and 9 bases lay between the germline ends. CDR3 size: 15 residues. CDR3 DNA: TGTGCCAGCTCACCACCGAAGGGAGCGAACACTGAAGCTTTCTTT. Translated: CASSPPKGANTEAFF.

The V and J genes are TRBV7-9 and TRBJ1-1, with unresolved D. Germline loops: CDR1 SEHNR, CDR2 FQNEAQ (reference sequence). CDR3 length: 14 amino acids. Trimming pared 1 base from V and 8 bases from J, leaving 14 bases between. The CDR3 coding sequence is TGTGCCAGCAGCTTAGTGGCAGGCCGGAGGGAAGCTTTCTTT. It is translated as CASSLVAGRREAFF.

This sequence joins TRBV27 and TRBJ1-1; a possible D gene is TRBD1 (5 bases). CDR3 length: 16 residues. V gave up 2 bases and J gave up 2 bases, with 15 bases separating them. Germline lookup yields CDR1 MNHEY and CDR2 SMNVEV (reference sequence). CDR3 region: CASSLDLGGRNTEAFF. CDR3 sequence (DNA): TGTGCCAGCAGTTTAGACCTGGGGGGTCGAAACACTGAAGCTTTCTTT.

The chain has TRBV9 and TRBJ1-4; unclear D gene. In germline, CDR1 is SGDLS, CDR2 YYNGEE. The CDR3 runs to 10 residues. Trimming shortened V by 8 bases and J by 6 bases, and 5 bases separated the two germline ends. DNA for the CDR3: TGTGCCAGTGGAGATGAAAAACTGTTTTTT. Protein product: CASGDEKLFF.

This chain connects TRBV7-2 to TRBJ2-5, with a possible D match to TRBD1 (6 bases). The DNA end is a closer match to TRBJ2-7, so the J assignment may be wrong. Germline V gene data show CDR1 as SGHTA and CDR2 as FQGNSA. This CDR3 has 14 residues. The CDR3 nucleotides read TGTGCCAGCAGCTTAAGGACAGAAAGCTACGAGCAGTACTTC. Its translation: CASSLRTESYEQYF.

The rearrangement links TRBV28 to TRBJ2-3; 8 nucleotides match TRBD1. The CDR3 is 13 amino acids. The V gene's germline CDR1 is MDHEN and CDR2 SYDVKM. V shed 6 bases, J shed 4 bases, and the junction held 3 bases outside the gene matches. The CDR3 nucleotides are TGTGCCAGCAGGGCAGGGGGCGCAGATACGCAGTATTTT. Its translation is CASRAGGADTQYF.

J is TRBJ2-3 and V is TRBV7-9, with 7 bases identical to TRBD1. The CDR3 spans 15 residues. Per germline, CDR1 SEHNR and CDR2 FQNEAQ (reference sequence). J lost 3 bases, V lost 3 bases, and 6 bases had no gene match. CDR3 loop: CASSFRAGGTDTQYF. The DNA for the CDR3 is TGTGCCAGCAGCTTCCGGGCAGGGGGTACAGATACGCAGTATTTT.

With respect to this clone: Other DNA sequences in the same sample also yield this CDR3. J is TRBJ1-4 and V is TRBV5-4; 8 bases align to TRBD1. The ends lost 0 bases at V and 7 bases at J; junction bases unmatched: 2. Germline V gives CDR1 SGHNT, CDR2 YYREEE (reference sequence). CDR3 length: 14 amino acids. The CDR3 DNA sequence: TGTGCCAGCAGCTTGGACAGGGGGGGTGAAAAACTGTTTTTT. Its translation: CASSLDRGGEKLFF.

The chain combines TRBV2 with TRBJ1-6, with TRBD1 matching 7 bases. The CDR3 loop spans 13 amino acids. V lost 7 bases to trimming and J lost 9 bases; unmatched junction nucleotides: 6. Germline assignment: CDR1 SNHLY and CDR2 FYNNEI. This CDR3 reads CASNRDSTSPLHF. CDR3 DNA sequence: TGTGCCAGCAACCGGGACAGTACTTCACCCCTCCACTTT. The whole variable domain, remainder taken from reference TRBV2 and TRBJ1-6, is EPEVTQTPSHQVTQMGQEVILRCVPISNHLYFYWYRQILGQKVEFLVSFYNNEISEKSEIFDDQFSVERPDGSNFTLKIRSTKLEDSAMYFCASNRDSTSPLHFGNGTRLTVT.

Notes on this clone: One base away lies a much larger clone, so this may be a sequencing read error. J is TRBJ2-2 and V is TRBV11-2; D gene unclear. CDR3 length: 12 residues. Per the germline V gene, CDR1 is SGHAT and CDR2 is FQNNGV. This CDR3 reads CASGPQTEELFF. Here the CDR3 DNA reads TGTGCCAGCGGCCCGCAGACCGAGGAGCTGTTTTTT.

This clone was counted a few times. The chain has TRBV6-6 and TRBJ1-1, with a weak D call TRBD1 (5 bases). Germline lookup yields CDR1 MNHNY and CDR2 SVGAGI (reference sequence). V gave up 4 bases and J gave up 3 bases, with 9 bases separating them. CDR3 length: 13 amino acids. Written as DNA, the CDR3 is TGTGCCAGCAGTTTACAGGTTTACACTGAAGCTTTCTTT. This encodes CASSLQVYTEAFF.

The chain employs TRBV7-2 and TRBJ2-7; TRBD1 matches 7 bases. The CDR3 is made up of 13 amino acids. V lost 4 bases, J lost 6 bases, and 6 bases stayed unmatched. Germline V gives CDR1 SGHTA, CDR2 FQGNSA. The DNA for the CDR3 is TGTGCCAGCAGCTCTCGACAGGGTGGCGAGCAGTACTTC. Translated: CASSSRQGGEQYF.

This CDR3 is CASSDPPAEAFF. CDR3 coding DNA: TGTGCCAGCAGCGACCCGCCGGCTGAAGCTTTCTTT. The chain uses TRBV7-2 and TRBJ1-1; D unclear. CDR1 SGHTA and CDR2 FQGNSA come from the germline V gene. This CDR3 comprises 12 residues. V was trimmed by 5 bases and J by 6 bases, leaving 10 bases between them.

CDR3 sequence (DNA): TGTGCCAGCAGTTTTTCGATCGACACCGGGGAGCTGTTTTTT. Amino acids: CASSFSIDTGELFF. The rearrangement joins TRBV27 to TRBJ2-2; D is uncertain. CDR3 length: 14 amino acids. The V and J ends lost 3 bases and 3 bases respectively, with 8 bases between them. Germline loops: CDR1 MNHEY, CDR2 SMNVEV (reference sequence).

The rearrangement joins TRBV4-2 to TRBJ2-1; 10 nucleotides line up with TRBD2. CDR1 and CDR2 (germline): LGHNA, YNFKEQ. The CDR3 has 17 residues. The J segment lost 8 bases and the V segment lost 4 bases, leaving 14 bases of the junction unmatched. The CDR3, as DNA: TGTGCCAGCAGCCCTACCTCATCTAGCGGGAGATCCCATGAGCAGTTCTTC. It specifies CASSPTSSSGRSHEQFF.

The V call is TRBV4-2, the J call TRBJ2-1, with a weak D call TRBD1 (5 bases). Germline-derived CDR1 and CDR2 are LGHNA and YNFKEQ. The V and J ends lost 4 bases and 6 bases respectively, with 10 bases between them. This CDR3 is 13 amino acids long. In nucleotides, the CDR3 is TGTGCCAGCAGCCCCAGGGTTACCAATGAGCAGTTCTTC. Translation: CASSPRVTNEQFF.

This clone was seen once. Distinct nucleotide sequences in the sample also encode this CDR3. V usage is TRBV7-6 and J usage is TRBJ2-3; 7 nucleotides align to TRBD1. The trim removed 1 base at V and 3 bases at J, leaving 1 base unmatched. Per germline, CDR1 SGHVS and CDR2 FNYEAQ. This CDR3 has 14 amino acids. The CDR3 reads CASSLDRGTDTQYF. The CDR3 DNA reads as TGTGCCAGCAGCTTAGACAGGGGAACAGATACGCAGTATTTT.

The V gene is TRBV19, the J gene TRBJ1-1; a weak D match, TRBD1 (6 bases). The CDR3 has 16 residues. Germline lookup yields CDR1 LNHDA and CDR2 SQIVND (reference sequence). Trimming removed 5 bases from V and 1 base from J, with 17 bases in between. Here the CDR3 reads CASSPDGGRGNTEAFF. Written as DNA, the CDR3 is TGTGCCAGTAGTCCGGACGGGGGCAGGGGGAACACTGAAGCTTTCTTT.

The chain carries TRBV23-1 and TRBJ2-2; D gene uncertain. TRBV23-1 is given ORF status, its function remaining uncertain. The CDR3 covers 16 residues. V lost 3 bases and J lost 2, with 13 bases in between. The CDR3 coding sequence is TGCGCCAGCAGTCACCCGACAAAAACAAACACCGGGGAGCTGTTTTTT. As protein: CASSHPTKTNTGELFF.